Here is one T cell receptor (beta chain) with its context. Its antigen is as yet unknown. These data are taken from a study of cytomegalovirus exposure and HLA in healthy donors. CDR1 and CDR2 from the germline V gene are SGDLS and YYNGEE. This CDR3 has 13 amino acids. Trimming took 0 bases from V and 5 from J, leaving 8 bases between them. Sequencing was performed with immunoSEQ multiplex PCR; in TCRdb, only in-frame clones are kept and a portion is missing. This sample carries approximately 180,000 clones, approximately 85% of them seen once, and the ten largest clones take more than 1.1%. General study points: There were about 160 TCR beta chains listed as cytomegalovirus-associated.

The rearrangement uses TRBV9 and TRBJ2-5; D is unclear. This clonotype originated in a woman younger than 35 in good health and CMV-seronegative. The sequencing input was PBMCs. CDR3 amino acids: CASSVASVETQYF. The CDR3 coding sequence is TGTGCCAGCAGCGTAGCTAGTGTGGAGACCCAGTACTTC.